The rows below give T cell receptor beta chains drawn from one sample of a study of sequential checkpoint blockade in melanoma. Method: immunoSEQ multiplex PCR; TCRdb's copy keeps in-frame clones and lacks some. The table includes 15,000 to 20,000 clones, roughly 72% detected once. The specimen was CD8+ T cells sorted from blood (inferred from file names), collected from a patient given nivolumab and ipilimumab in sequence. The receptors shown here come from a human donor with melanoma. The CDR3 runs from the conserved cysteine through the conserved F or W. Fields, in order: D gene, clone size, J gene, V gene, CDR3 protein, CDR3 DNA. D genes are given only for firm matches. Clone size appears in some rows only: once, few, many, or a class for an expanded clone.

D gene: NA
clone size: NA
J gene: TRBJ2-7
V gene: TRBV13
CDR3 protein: CASSPGTPFSYEQYF
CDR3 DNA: TGTGCCAGCAGCCCCGGGACACCCTTCTCCTACGAGCAGTACTTC

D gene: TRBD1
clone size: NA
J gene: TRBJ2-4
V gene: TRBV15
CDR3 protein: CATSRGQFGNIQYF
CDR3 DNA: TGTGCCACCAGCCGGGGACAGTTCGGAAACATTCAGTACTTC

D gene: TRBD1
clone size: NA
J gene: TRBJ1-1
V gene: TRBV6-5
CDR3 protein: CASRQGTNTEAFF
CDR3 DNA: TGTGCCAGCAGACAGGGGACGAACACTGAAGCTTTCTTT

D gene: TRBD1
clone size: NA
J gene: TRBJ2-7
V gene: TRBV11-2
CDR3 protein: CASSLGQGDYEQYF
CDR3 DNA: TGTGCCAGCAGCTTAGGACAGGGGGACTACGAGCAGTACTTC

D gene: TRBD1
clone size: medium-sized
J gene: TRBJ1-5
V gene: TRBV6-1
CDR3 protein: CASSEASEGAGSHF
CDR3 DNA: TGTGCCAGCAGTGAAGCGTCGGAGGGGGCCGGGTCGCATTTT

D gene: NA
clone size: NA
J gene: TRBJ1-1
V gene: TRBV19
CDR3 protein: CASSIGTAAEAFF
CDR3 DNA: TGTGCCAGTAGTATAGGTACCGCGGCTGAAGCTTTCTTT

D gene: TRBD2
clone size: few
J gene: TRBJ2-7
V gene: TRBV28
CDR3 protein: CASSPETSGRVEQYF
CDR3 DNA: TGTGCCAGCAGTCCCGAGACTAGCGGGAGGGTCGAGCAGTACTTC

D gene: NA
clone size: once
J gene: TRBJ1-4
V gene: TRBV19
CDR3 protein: CASYPTGSLNEKLFF
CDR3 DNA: TGTGCCAGTTATCCCACAGGCTCCCTTAATGAAAAACTGTTTTTT

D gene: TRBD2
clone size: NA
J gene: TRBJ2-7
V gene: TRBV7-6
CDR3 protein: CASSLVAGGYEQYF
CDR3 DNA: TGTGCCAGCAGCTTAGTAGCGGGAGGGTACGAGCAGTACTTC

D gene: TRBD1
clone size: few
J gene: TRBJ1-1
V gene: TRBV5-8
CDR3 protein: CASSLRQGYRMNTEAFF
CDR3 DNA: TGTGCCAGCAGCTTGCGACAGGGATACCGAATGAACACTGAAGCTTTCTTT

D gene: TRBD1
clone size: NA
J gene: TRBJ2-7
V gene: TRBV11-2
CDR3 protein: CASSLEGGAYEQYF
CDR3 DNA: TGTGCCAGCAGCTTAGAAGGGGGCGCCTACGAGCAGTACTTC

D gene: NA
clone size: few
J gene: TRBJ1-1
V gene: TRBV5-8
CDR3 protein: CASSSTEAFF
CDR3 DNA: TGTGCCAGCAGCTCTACTGAAGCTTTCTTT

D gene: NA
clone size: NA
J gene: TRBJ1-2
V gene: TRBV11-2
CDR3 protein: CASSLETSGVYGYTF
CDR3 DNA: TGTGCCAGCAGCTTAGAGACATCGGGGGTCTATGGCTACACCTTC

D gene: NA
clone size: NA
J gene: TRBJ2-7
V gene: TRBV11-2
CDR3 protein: CASSLDPGTSYEQYF
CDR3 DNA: TGTGCCAGCAGCTTAGATCCGGGAACGTCCTACGAGCAGTACTTC

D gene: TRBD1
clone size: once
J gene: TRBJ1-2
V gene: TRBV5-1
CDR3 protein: CASSRDREDSSGYTF
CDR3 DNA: TGCGCCAGCAGCCGGGACAGGGAGGATTCCTCTGGCTACACCTTC

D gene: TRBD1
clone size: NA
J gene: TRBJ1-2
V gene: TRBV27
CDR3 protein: CASSFRGIQTNYGYTF
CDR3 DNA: TGTGCCAGCAGTTTCAGGGGGATACAAACTAACTATGGCTACACCTTC

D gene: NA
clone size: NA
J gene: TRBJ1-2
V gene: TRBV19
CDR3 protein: CASSIVPGSGYTF
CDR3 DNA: TGTGCCAGTAGTATCGTCCCCGGGTCGGGCTACACCTTC

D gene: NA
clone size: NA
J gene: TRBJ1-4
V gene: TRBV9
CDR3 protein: CASSVGQGFREKLFF
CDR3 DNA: TGTGCCAGCAGCGTAGGTCAGGGTTTTCGAGAAAAACTGTTTTTT

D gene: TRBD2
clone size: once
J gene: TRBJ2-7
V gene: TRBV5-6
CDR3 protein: CASSFATSGYEQYF
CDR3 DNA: TGTGCCAGCAGCTTCGCGACTAGCGGCTACGAGCAGTACTTC

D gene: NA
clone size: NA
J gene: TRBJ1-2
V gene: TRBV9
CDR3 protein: CASSGGGVGYTF
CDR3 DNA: TGTGCCAGCAGCGGGGGGGGTGTGGGCTACACCTTC

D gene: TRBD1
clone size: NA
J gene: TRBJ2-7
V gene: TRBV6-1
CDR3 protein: CASSEREGGHEQYF
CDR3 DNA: TGTGCCAGCAGTGAACGGGAAGGGGGCCACGAGCAGTACTTC

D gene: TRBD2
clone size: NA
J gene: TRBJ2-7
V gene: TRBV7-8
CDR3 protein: CASSLALAGIDYEQYF
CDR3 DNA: TGTGCCAGCAGCTTAGCCCTAGCGGGGATAGATTACGAGCAGTACTTC

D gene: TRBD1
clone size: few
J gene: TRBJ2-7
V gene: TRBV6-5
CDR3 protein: CASSHSDRFYEQYF
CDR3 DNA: TGTGCCAGCAGTCACTCGGACAGGTTCTACGAGCAGTACTTC